In this sample, the clone carrying this T cell receptor (beta chain) turned up once. The authors' processing: Reference gene primer amplification gave estimated nucleated cell counts. TCRdb's table, derived via immunoSEQ multiplex PCR, lists solely in-frame clones and lacks some. That table furnishes V, J and clone size, whereas the DNA furnished D and trimming. The sample consists of around 28,000 clones, 85% of them appearing once. V lost 5 bases and J lost 7, with 13 bases in between. Germline loops: CDR1 SGHTA, CDR2 FQGNSA. CDR3 size: 13 residues. The data originate from a study of blood T cell repertoires in COVID-19. Turning to the study itself: T cells, B-cell-depleted T cells, or PBMCs provided the cDNA or gDNA that served as material.

The receptor was derived from a human donor in a cohort sampled during active COVID-19. This chain connects TRBV7-2 to TRBJ2-3; D is ambiguous. The sample consisted of peripheral blood. Written as DNA, the CDR3 is TGTGCCAGCAGCCCCCCAGGTGGATATACGCAGTATTTT. This codes for CASSPPGGYTQYF.